The 14 T cell receptor beta chains presented below share a single source sample, sequenced in a study of T cell repertoires in cytomegalovirus infection. TCRdb redid the calling of the reads with MiXCR, one entry per CDR3 protein. The sample has nearly 650,000 distinct CDR3 sequences; 24% are singletons. The sample taken for sequencing was CD8+ T cells from PBMCs. The source of these receptors is a human donor in good health (CMV status not recorded). Some clones in this sample may be carry-over from other donors' samples.

This rearrangement joins TRBV4-1 to TRBJ2-5; tentatively, D is TRBD2 (6 bases). V dropped 0 bases and J dropped 2 bases, with 16 bases sitting between them. The V gene's germline CDR1 is MGHRA and CDR2 YSYEKL. The CDR3 runs to 17 residues. The CDR3 nucleotides are TGCGCCAGCAGCCAAGAAATTTGGGACTCCTCTCAAGAGACCCAGTACTTC. Translation: CASSQEIWDSSQETQYF.

The gene calls are TRBV7-8 and TRBJ2-3, with 10 bases matching TRBD1. Germline V gene sequence: CDR1 SGHVS, CDR2 FQNEAQ. V lost 8 bases, J lost 8 bases, and 4 bases stayed unmatched. The CDR3 sequence is 12 residues long. CDR3 sequence: CASRTGGFTQYF. CDR3 DNA: TGTGCCAGCCGGACAGGGGGTTTTACGCAGTATTTT.

The chain joins TRBV20-1 to TRBJ2-3; TRBD2 agrees at 8 bases. CDR1 DFQATT and CDR2 SNEGSKA come from the germline V gene (reference sequence). V was pared by 3 bases and J by 5 bases, with 10 bases of the junction left unmatched. This CDR3 contains 15 residues. The CDR3 DNA sequence: TGCAGTGCTAGCGGGGGGGCCTTGACAAAAGATACGCAGTATTTT. Translation gives CSASGGALTKDTQYF.

The table lists this clonotype with a few counts. This chain joins TRBV12-3 or TRBV12-4 and TRBJ2-5, with no clear D. V was shortened by 6 bases and J by 0 bases, with 11 bases between the two germline ends. The CDR3 consists of 14 residues. This chain's CDR3 is CASSLTQNQETQYF. CDR3 DNA sequence: TGTGCCAGCAGCTTGACCCAGAACCAAGAGACCCAGTACTTC.

This clonotype was detected many times. The chain links TRBV6-1 to TRBJ1-5, with a tentative D call TRBD1 (5 bases). This CDR3 region has 15 residues. Germline values: CDR1 MNHNS, CDR2 SASEGT. V lost 11 bases and J lost 4, with 21 bases in between. CDR3 sequence: CASGPVHLPNQPQHF. CDR3 DNA sequence: TGTGCCTCGGGGCCAGTCCACCTGCCTAATCAGCCCCAGCATTTT.

This clonotype was observed a few times. V and J are TRBV9 and TRBJ2-1, with 8 bases that match TRBD2. This CDR3 region has 15 residues. Germline lookup yields CDR1 SGDLS and CDR2 YYNGEE. The trim removed 5 bases at V and 5 bases at J, leaving 9 bases unmatched. This chain's CDR3 is CASRGLAGGHNEQFF. The CDR3 coding sequence is TGTGCCAGCAGAGGACTGGCGGGGGGCCACAATGAGCAGTTCTTC.

This clonotype was seen only a few times. The chain is built from TRBV7-9 and TRBJ2-7; D remains ambiguous. The CDR3 totals 14 residues. CDR1 and CDR2 (germline): SEHNR, FQNEAQ (reference sequence). V shed 5 bases and J shed 0 bases, with 11 bases lying between them. For the CDR3, the DNA is TGTGCCAGCAGCAAGGCTTCCAGCTCCTACGAGCAGTACGTC. As protein: CASSKASSSYEQYV.

This clonotype was found a few times. The rearrangement links TRBV14 to TRBJ2-1, with unresolved D. Trimming removed 1 base from V and 8 bases from J, with 12 bases in between. The CDR3 length is 14 residues. The germline V gene encodes CDR1 SGHDN and CDR2 FVKESK. DNA of the CDR3: TGTGCCAGCAGCCAAGGTCCCCAAGCAGATGAGCAGTTCTTC. Its protein is CASSQGPQADEQFF.

In its sample, this clonotype was seen a few times. V is TRBV27 and J is TRBJ2-7; 10 bases are shared with TRBD2. CDR1 is MNHEY and CDR2 is SMNVEV in the germline V gene (reference sequence). The CDR3 consists of 14 residues. The J segment lost 7 bases and the V segment lost 6 bases, leaving 9 bases of the junction unmatched. The CDR3 sequence: CASRLAGVWEEQYF. Written as DNA, the CDR3 is TGTGCCAGCAGGCTAGCGGGGGTATGGGAGGAGCAGTACTTC.

The chain couples TRBV5-1 to TRBJ2-1, with D perhaps TRBD2 (6 bases). Germline V gene data show CDR1 as SGHRS and CDR2 as YFSETQ. The V gene lost 4 bases and the J gene lost 5 bases, with 13 bases spanning the gap. The length of the CDR3 is 14 residues. CDR3 coding DNA: TGCGCCAGCAGCATAGCGGATTTGAACAATGAGCAGTTCTTC. As protein: CASSIADLNNEQFF. Full variable domain (outside the CDR3, taken from reference TRBV5-1 and TRBJ2-1): KAGVTQTPRYLIKTRGQQVTLSCSPISGHRSVSWYQQTPGQGLQFLFEYFSETQRNKGNFPGRFSGRQFSNSRSEMNVSTLELGDSALYLCASSIADLNNEQFFGPGTRLTVL.

At least ten counts were recorded for this clonotype. The CDR3 region has the DNA TGTGCCAGCAGATCGTCCGGGGGGTTCTATGGCTACACCTTC. It yields the protein CASRSSGGFYGYTF. The V call is TRBV7-2, the J call TRBJ1-2; perhaps TRBD1 as D (5 bases). V lost 6 bases and J lost 4, with 15 bases in between. Germline CDR1 reads SGHTA; CDR2 reads FQGNSA. There are 14 residues in the CDR3.

This clonotype has ten or more counts. The gene calls are TRBV6-1 and TRBJ1-2, with 9 bases fitting TRBD1. The V segment lost 5 bases and the J segment 3 bases; nucleotides outside the gene matches: 4. CDR3 length equals 14 residues. The germline gives CDR1 MNHNS, CDR2 SASEGT. CDR3 bases: TGTGCCAGCAGTCGCGACAGGGGGGACTATGGCTACACCTTC. Protein sequence: CASSRDRGDYGYTF.

This clonotype occurred a few times. The chain combines TRBV20-1 with TRBJ1-5; 7 positions match TRBD1. The CDR3 consists of 13 residues. Per germline, CDR1 DFQATT and CDR2 SNEGSKA (reference sequence). The J segment lost 3 bases and the V segment lost 7 bases, leaving 6 bases of the junction unmatched. DNA for the CDR3: TGCAGTGGTTCACAGGGGTACAATCAGCCCCAGCATTTT. It is translated as CSGSQGYNQPQHF.

The gene calls are TRBV4-2 and TRBJ2-1; D assignment may be TRBD1 or TRBD2 (5 bases each). The germline V gene has CDR1 LGHNA and CDR2 YNFKEQ. V was trimmed by 2 bases and J by 5 bases, leaving 13 bases between them. This CDR3 contains 15 residues. The CDR3 DNA sequence: TGTGCCAGCAGCCAACGTCAGGGAGAGGACAATGAGCAGTTCTTC. Its translation: CASSQRQGEDNEQFF.